This T cell receptor beta chain originates from a study of shared clonotypes between healthy human individuals. Findings of the study overall: Though the depth was large, rarefaction showed that sorted-subset sequencing was incomplete.

Naive CD8 cells comprised CD45RO-negative, CCR7-positively selected cells, excluding terminally differentiated effector memory CD45RA+ cells. On sorted subsets, replicate PCRs used roughly 190 ng DNA, or some 28,000 T cell genomes. Profiled with immunoSEQ multiplex PCR; TCRdb holds only in-frame clones, not every one. This table holds about 2,200,000 clones, roughly 91% found once. CDR3 length: 14 residues. Trimming took 4 bases from V and 6 from J, leaving 15 bases between them. CDR1 LNHDA and CDR2 SQIVND come from the germline V gene (reference sequence). In regard to this clone: Antigen: not known.

The chain uses TRBV19 and TRBJ1-1; D is uncertain. Sequenced sample: naive CD8+ T cells from PBMCs. The clonotype was recovered from a man aged 18 to 29 in good health. Some clones in this sample may be carry-over from other donors' samples. The CDR3 protein is CASSTWLGMAEAFF. CDR3 DNA: TGTGCCAGTAGTACCTGGCTAGGGATGGCTGAAGCTTTCTTT.